This TCR beta chain was retrieved from a study of T cell responses to AZD1222 COVID-19 vaccine (dated by TCRdb to the early 2020s). Describing the broader study: A total of over 230 trial participants underwent TCR sequencing, of whom approximately 200 had received two doses of AZD1222 and roughly 26 had received two doses of the MenACWY control vaccine. Trial participants were enrolled by age into subgroups of 18-55, 56-69 and 70-plus years, and around 150, 28 and 57 TCR-sequenced participants, respectively, were included in these subgroups. Overall results and qualifications from the work: Conclusions about previously exposed vaccinees are limited, since just five or six AZD1222 recipients were seropositive for SARS-CoV-2 at baseline. Because no samples from the day 14 peak response were available, repertoires could be characterized only after the peak T cell response. Vaccine-associated CD4 TCRs spanned the whole spike protein, with dominant responses in regions 160-218 and 743-854. Participants were mostly white British and included more females than males, and it was suggested by the authors that clonal diversity may have been underestimated. In the small 56-69-year group, the increase in depth fell short of significance, most likely because of low power. Reportedly, close to half of the unique spike-specific TCRs recognized epitopes lying outside the regions that are mutated in the B.1.351 and B.1.1.7 variants. After two AZD1222 doses, spike-specific TCR breadth and depth were significantly higher than at day 0 and than in MenACWY recipients.

The CDR3 regions of human TCRbeta chains were analyzed by immunosequencing. The published analysis was carried out like this. TCRs in the repertoires were matched against a reference library of SARS-CoV-2-specific TCRs that had been generated with the MIRA antigen-specificity platform. Breadth was defined as the fraction of unique TCRs that were SARS-CoV-2-associated, and depth was defined as the fraction of total T cells that were SARS-CoV-2-associated. Using the MIRA data, every spike-specific TCR was mapped to the spike region that the TCR reacted to and assigned to either a CD4 or a CD8 class. Log10-transformed breadth and depth values were compared by one-way ANOVA with Sidak's multiple comparisons tests. TCRdb holds this immuneACCESS table with in-frame rearrangements only. Some clones are missing; in checked studies, unresolved V genes explain under half, and the rest has no known cause. V and J calls and clone size are those listed in that table; D and trimming were worked out from the DNA. The sample contains approximately 100,000 clones, 86% of them found a single time. The ten biggest clones cover around 3.3% of the sample.

Remarks on this clone: The antigen it binds to is not known. Base qualities are not provided; no much larger clone lies one nucleotide away.

The time point label, as the study defines it: about 28 days (+/-7) after the second vaccine dose. What this sample's treatment or condition label stands for: meningococcal conjugate vaccine given as trial control. Vaccinee samples were obtained from the UK trials COV001 and COV002, which included a single-blind randomized controlled phase 2/3 trial of AZD1222 (ChAdOx1 nCoV-19) in healthy adults. For TCRbeta chain sequencing, PBMC samples from trial participants were taken at day 0 and at day 28 after the second dose. The sample was peripheral blood, taken 28 days after the second dose of the MenACWY control vaccine. This clonotype was sampled from an adult who received the MenACWY meningococcal vaccine as a control.

The CDR3 in this case is CAWSAIGTGRSNYGYTF. The DNA sequence is TGTGCCTGGAGTGCGATCGGAACGGGACGATCTAACTATGGCTACACCTTC. The V and J genes are TRBV30 and TRBJ1-2; the D gene is perhaps TRBD1, on 5 matching bases. The junction shows trimming of 1 base on V and 0 bases on J, plus 18 bases between the germline ends. Counted from cysteine to phenylalanine, this CDR3 has 17 amino acids. The sequence is cut down to CDR3 DNA, 51 bases in frame from base 1. CDR1 GTSNPN and CDR2 SVGIG were looked up in the germline V gene (reference sequence).